This passage covers 20 T cell receptor beta chains from one sample sequenced in a study of blood T cell repertoires in COVID-19. Repertoires were generated with immunoSEQ multiplex PCR, while TCRdb's copy carries only in-frame clones and drops some. In the table there are around 150,000 clones, about 88% of which are singletons. The source material was peripheral blood. These receptors were collected from a man between 60 and 75 years old with active or convalescent COVID-19.

CDR3 in DNA: TGTGCCAGCAGGGGACTAACTGACACTGAAGCTTTCTTT. Its protein product is CASRGLTDTEAFF. This chain links TRBV27 with TRBJ1-1; TRBD1 might be the D (5 bases). CDR1 is MNHEY, CDR2 SMNVEV, per germline (reference sequence). The CDR3 is 13 amino acids. The V end lost 6 bases, the J end lost 3 bases, and 11 bases lay between the germline ends.

V gene TRBV5-5 combines with J gene TRBJ2-7; maybe TRBD1 (5 bases). CDR1 is SGHKS and CDR2 is YYEKEE in the germline V gene (reference sequence). V was cut by 0 bases and J by 1 base, with 11 bases left in between. This CDR3 is 15 amino acids long. The chain's CDR3 is CASSLGVGVSYEQYF. The DNA of the CDR3 is TGTGCCAGCAGCTTGGGGGTAGGGGTGTCCTACGAGCAGTACTTC.

The V gene is TRBV10-3, the J gene TRBJ1-5, with D uncertain. The germline V gene encodes CDR1 ENHRY and CDR2 SYGVKD. The ends were cut back, 0 bases at V and 4 bases at J, with 10 bases in the middle. This CDR3 contains 15 residues. The CDR3 reads CAISESGLENQPQHF. For the CDR3, the DNA is TGTGCCATCAGTGAGTCTGGACTTGAAAATCAGCCCCAGCATTTT.

The chain employs TRBV25-1 and TRBJ1-4; TRBD1 might be the D (6 bases). The CDR3 extends over 15 amino acids. Germline-derived CDR1 and CDR2 are MGHDK and SYGVNS. V was pared by 3 bases and J by 8 bases, with 16 bases between. The CDR3 reads CASSDAAQGREKLFF. CDR3 DNA sequence: TGTGCCAGCAGTGACGCAGCACAGGGTCGGGAAAAACTGTTTTTT. Drawing the rest from reference TRBV25-1 and TRBJ1-4, the complete variable domain is EADIYQTPRYLVIGTGKKITLECSQTMGHDKMYWYQQDPGMELHLIHYSYGVNSTEKGDLSSESTVSRIRTEHFPLTLESARPSHTSQYLCASSDAAQGREKLFFGSGTQLSVL.

CDR3 coding DNA: TGCAGTGCTAGTCACACCCCTAACTATGGCTACACCTTC. This gives the protein CSASHTPNYGYTF. The J gene is TRBJ1-2, the V gene TRBV20-1; D not certain. V lost 3 bases and J 0 bases, leaving 8 bases between the germline ends. Germline V lookup: CDR1 DFQATT, CDR2 SNEGSKA (reference sequence). The CDR3 covers 13 residues.

The chain is built from TRBV21-1 and TRBJ2-2; the table's D call, TRBD1, was not checked against the DNA. TRBV21-1 is termed a pseudogene. This CDR3 comprises 19 residues. Here the CDR3 reads CASRTGWGTGGKHTGELFF. CDR3 nucleotide sequence: TGTGCCAGCAGAACCGGGTGGGGAACAGGGGGCAAGCACACCGGGGAGCTGTTTTTT.

In this sample, this clone turned up once. The V and J genes are TRBV6-1 and TRBJ1-1, with D possibly matching TRBD1 (5 bases). Germline CDR1 reads MNHNS; CDR2 reads SASEGT. This CDR3 spans 14 amino acids. Trimming removed 2 bases from V and 5 bases from J, with 12 bases in between. CDR3 loop: CASSEWGKGTEAFF. In DNA, the CDR3 is TGTGCCAGCAGTGAATGGGGTAAGGGGACTGAAGCTTTCTTT.

The CDR3 loop reads CAWTRGPGNTIYF. The CDR3 DNA follows: TGTGCCTGGACTAGGGGGCCTGGAAACACCATATATTTT. The V gene is TRBV30, the J gene TRBJ1-3; 7 bases agree with TRBD1. The V gene's germline CDR1 is GTSNPN and CDR2 SVGIG (reference sequence). The V and J ends lost 4 bases and 2 bases, in that order; junction bases with no gene match: 2. The CDR3 is 13 residues long.

Written as DNA, the CDR3 is TGCGCCAGCAGCTTGATTGGGGAGATCCCAGATACGCAGTATTTT. It encodes CASSLIGEIPDTQYF. This sequence joins TRBV5-1 and TRBJ2-3, with D possibly matching TRBD2 (5 bases). Per the germline V gene, CDR1 is SGHRS and CDR2 is YFSETQ. Trimming stripped 1 base from V and 4 bases from J, with 13 bases between. The length of the CDR3 is 15 residues.

The rearrangement joins TRBV19 to TRBJ1-5; 9 bases are a match to TRBD1. There are 13 residues in the CDR3. The germline V gene encodes CDR1 LNHDA and CDR2 SQIVND (reference sequence). J lost 7 bases, V lost 6 bases, and 4 bases had no gene match. CDR3 sequence: CASRGQGRQPQHF. The DNA for the CDR3 is TGTGCCAGTAGGGGACAGGGACGACAGCCCCAGCATTTT.

This clone showed up just a few times. The rearrangement links TRBV5-6 to TRBJ1-3; D is perhaps TRBD1 (6 bases). This CDR3 spans 14 amino acids. Between the trimmed V and J ends, which lost 6 bases and 4 bases, there was a span of 14 bases. Germline V gene sequence: CDR1 SGHDT, CDR2 YYEEEE. In DNA form, the CDR3 reads TGTGCCAGCAACCCCCAGACAGGCGGAAACACCATATATTTT. Amino acids: CASNPQTGGNTIYF.

The V call is TRBV5-4, the J call TRBJ1-6; TRBD1 matches at 7 bases. The germline V gene encodes CDR1 SGHNT and CDR2 YYREEE (reference sequence). The CDR3 length is 15 residues. The V gene end was trimmed by 0 bases and the J gene end by 7 bases; junction bases not matched to a gene: 4. The CDR3, as DNA: TGTGCCAGCAGCTTGGCTGGGACAGCGAATTCACCCCTCCACTTT. Amino acids: CASSLAGTANSPLHF.

This chain uses TRBV10-1 with TRBJ2-3, with 8 bases aligning to TRBD1. The CDR3 consists of 13 residues. Germline V gene data show CDR1 as WNHNN and CDR2 as SYGVQD (reference sequence). Trimming took 8 bases from V and 0 from J; bases not matched to a gene: 1. Here the CDR3 reads CASGQGSTDTQYF. As DNA, the CDR3 is TGCGCCAGCGGACAGGGAAGCACAGATACGCAGTATTTT.

The rearrangement uses TRBV5-4 and TRBJ1-2, with D tentatively TRBD1 (5 bases). Germline V gene sequence: CDR1 SGHNT, CDR2 YYREEE (reference sequence). Trimming shortened V by 0 bases and J by 0 bases, and 15 bases separated the two germline ends. The CDR3 consists of 17 residues. The chain's CDR3 is CASSLGQGAPSNYGYTF. CDR3 coding DNA: TGTGCCAGCAGCTTGGGACAAGGGGCCCCATCTAACTATGGCTACACCTTC.

V gene TRBV12-5 combines with J gene TRBJ1-5; tentatively, D is TRBD1 (6 bases). Germline V gene data show CDR1 as LGHNT and CDR2 as FRNRAP. There are 15 residues in the CDR3. Trimming removed 2 bases from V and 1 base from J, with 9 bases in between. CDR3 sequence reads: CASGLSQGSNQPQHF. The CDR3 DNA is TGTGCTAGTGGTTTGTCACAGGGCAGCAATCAGCCCCAGCATTTT.

The genes are TRBV6-5 and TRBJ2-7; 7 nucleotides align to TRBD2. The CDR3 covers 15 residues. V dropped 0 bases and J dropped 4; count of bases not matched to a gene: 6. CDR1 and CDR2 from the germline V gene are MNHEY and SVGAGI. The CDR3 protein is CASSYSTGGWYEQYF. As DNA, the CDR3 is TGTGCCAGCAGTTACTCGACGGGGGGATGGTACGAGCAGTACTTC.

V gene TRBV7-9 combines with J gene TRBJ1-4, with 8 bases lining up with TRBD1. CDR3 length: 14 amino acids. Germline loops: CDR1 SEHNR, CDR2 FQNEAQ (reference sequence). J was trimmed by 8 bases and V by 1 base; bases with no gene match: 3. As DNA, the CDR3 is TGTGCCAGCAGCTTAGGCCAGGGGGCAGAAAAACTGTTTTTT. Encoded protein: CASSLGQGAEKLFF. Variable domain in full (rest from reference TRBV7-9 and TRBJ1-4): DTGVSQNPRHKITKRGQNVTFRCDPISEHNRLYWYRQTLGQGPEFLTYFQNEAQLEKSRLLSDRFSAERPKGSFSTLEIQRTEQGDSAMYLCASSLGQGAEKLFFGSGTQLSVL.

This chain uses TRBV11-2 with TRBJ1-1; 10 bases are shared with TRBD1. The CDR3 runs to 14 residues. Per the germline V gene, CDR1 is SGHAT and CDR2 is FQNNGV. V lost 2 bases and J lost 10; bases outside the gene matches: 7. This chain's CDR3 is CASSLPDRGPGAFF. CDR3 sequence (DNA): TGTGCCAGCAGCTTACCCGACAGGGGGCCGGGAGCTTTCTTT.

This clone was detected a few times. The V gene is TRBV7-7, the J gene TRBJ2-5, with 14 bases that match TRBD2. Trimming at V came to 1 base and at J to 5 bases, leaving 3 bases not matched to a gene. Per germline, CDR1 SSHAT and CDR2 FNYEAQ (reference sequence). This CDR3 is built from 16 residues. The CDR3 nucleotides are TGTGCCAGCAGCTTAGGGGGACTAGCGGGAGCTGAGACCCAGTACTTC. Translated: CASSLGGLAGAETQYF.

The chain carries TRBV30 and TRBJ1-1; the D is unclear. Germline CDR1 reads GTSNPN; CDR2 reads SVGIG (reference sequence). CDR3 length equals 13 residues. Trimming shortened V by 3 bases and J by 0 bases, and 8 bases separated the two germline ends. CDR3 region: CAWRAGMNTEAFF. The CDR3 DNA sequence: TGTGCCTGGAGAGCCGGGATGAACACTGAAGCTTTCTTT. Full variable domain (rest looked up from reference TRBV30 and TRBJ1-1): SQTIHQWPATLVQPVGSPLSLECTVEGTSNPNLYWYRQAAGRGLQLLFYSVGIGQISSEVPQNLSASRPQDRQFILSSKKLLLSDSGFYLCAWRAGMNTEAFFGQGTRLTVV.